This entry concerns a single TCR beta chain. This sample was included in a study of OX40 agonist ivuxolimab in advanced cancers. In the study overall: The patients got ivuxolimab, which is an agonistic anti-OX40 (CD134) antibody. Hepatocellular carcinoma, melanoma, renal cell or head and neck cancer was diagnosed in the dose-escalation patients.

Produced via immunoSEQ multiplex PCR; TCRdb's table is partial and in-frame only. The data show roughly 56,000 clones, roughly 89% seen once. From germline, CDR1 is SQVTM and CDR2 ANQGSEA. This CDR3 region has 15 residues. Trimming cost V 4 bases and J 1 base; bases outside gene matches: 7. The receptor's source is an adult with an advanced solid tumor such as melanoma, head and neck, liver or kidney cancer. The sequencing used CD4+ or CD8+ T cells sorted from blood, collected in a trial of the OX40 agonist ivuxolimab. This sequence joins TRBV29-1 and TRBJ2-7; 10 nucleotides match TRBD1. CDR3 DNA: TGCAGCGTTGTGGACAGGGGGGTGGCGTCCTACGAGCAGTACTTC. The encoded protein is CSVVDRGVASYEQYF.